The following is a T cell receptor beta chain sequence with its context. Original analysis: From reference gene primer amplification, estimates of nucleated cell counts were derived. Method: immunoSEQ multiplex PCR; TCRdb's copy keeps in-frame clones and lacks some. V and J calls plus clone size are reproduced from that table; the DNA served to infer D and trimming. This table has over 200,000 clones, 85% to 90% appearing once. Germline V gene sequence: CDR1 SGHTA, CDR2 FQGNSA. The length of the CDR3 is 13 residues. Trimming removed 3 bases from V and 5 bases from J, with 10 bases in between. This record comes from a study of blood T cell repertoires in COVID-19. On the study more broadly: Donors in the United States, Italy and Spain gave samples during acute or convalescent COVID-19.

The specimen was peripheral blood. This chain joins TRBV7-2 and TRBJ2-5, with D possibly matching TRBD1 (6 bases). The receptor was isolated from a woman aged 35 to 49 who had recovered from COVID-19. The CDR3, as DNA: TGTGCCAGCAGCTTTGGGGGCCGGGAGACCCAGTACTTC. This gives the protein CASSFGGRETQYF. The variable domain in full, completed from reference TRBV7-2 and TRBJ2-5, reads GAGVSQSPSNKVTEKGKDVELRCDPISGHTALYWYRQSLGQGLEFLIYFQGNSAPDKSGLPSDRFSAERTGGSVSTLTIQRTQQEDSAVYLCASSFGGRETQYFGPGTRLLVL.